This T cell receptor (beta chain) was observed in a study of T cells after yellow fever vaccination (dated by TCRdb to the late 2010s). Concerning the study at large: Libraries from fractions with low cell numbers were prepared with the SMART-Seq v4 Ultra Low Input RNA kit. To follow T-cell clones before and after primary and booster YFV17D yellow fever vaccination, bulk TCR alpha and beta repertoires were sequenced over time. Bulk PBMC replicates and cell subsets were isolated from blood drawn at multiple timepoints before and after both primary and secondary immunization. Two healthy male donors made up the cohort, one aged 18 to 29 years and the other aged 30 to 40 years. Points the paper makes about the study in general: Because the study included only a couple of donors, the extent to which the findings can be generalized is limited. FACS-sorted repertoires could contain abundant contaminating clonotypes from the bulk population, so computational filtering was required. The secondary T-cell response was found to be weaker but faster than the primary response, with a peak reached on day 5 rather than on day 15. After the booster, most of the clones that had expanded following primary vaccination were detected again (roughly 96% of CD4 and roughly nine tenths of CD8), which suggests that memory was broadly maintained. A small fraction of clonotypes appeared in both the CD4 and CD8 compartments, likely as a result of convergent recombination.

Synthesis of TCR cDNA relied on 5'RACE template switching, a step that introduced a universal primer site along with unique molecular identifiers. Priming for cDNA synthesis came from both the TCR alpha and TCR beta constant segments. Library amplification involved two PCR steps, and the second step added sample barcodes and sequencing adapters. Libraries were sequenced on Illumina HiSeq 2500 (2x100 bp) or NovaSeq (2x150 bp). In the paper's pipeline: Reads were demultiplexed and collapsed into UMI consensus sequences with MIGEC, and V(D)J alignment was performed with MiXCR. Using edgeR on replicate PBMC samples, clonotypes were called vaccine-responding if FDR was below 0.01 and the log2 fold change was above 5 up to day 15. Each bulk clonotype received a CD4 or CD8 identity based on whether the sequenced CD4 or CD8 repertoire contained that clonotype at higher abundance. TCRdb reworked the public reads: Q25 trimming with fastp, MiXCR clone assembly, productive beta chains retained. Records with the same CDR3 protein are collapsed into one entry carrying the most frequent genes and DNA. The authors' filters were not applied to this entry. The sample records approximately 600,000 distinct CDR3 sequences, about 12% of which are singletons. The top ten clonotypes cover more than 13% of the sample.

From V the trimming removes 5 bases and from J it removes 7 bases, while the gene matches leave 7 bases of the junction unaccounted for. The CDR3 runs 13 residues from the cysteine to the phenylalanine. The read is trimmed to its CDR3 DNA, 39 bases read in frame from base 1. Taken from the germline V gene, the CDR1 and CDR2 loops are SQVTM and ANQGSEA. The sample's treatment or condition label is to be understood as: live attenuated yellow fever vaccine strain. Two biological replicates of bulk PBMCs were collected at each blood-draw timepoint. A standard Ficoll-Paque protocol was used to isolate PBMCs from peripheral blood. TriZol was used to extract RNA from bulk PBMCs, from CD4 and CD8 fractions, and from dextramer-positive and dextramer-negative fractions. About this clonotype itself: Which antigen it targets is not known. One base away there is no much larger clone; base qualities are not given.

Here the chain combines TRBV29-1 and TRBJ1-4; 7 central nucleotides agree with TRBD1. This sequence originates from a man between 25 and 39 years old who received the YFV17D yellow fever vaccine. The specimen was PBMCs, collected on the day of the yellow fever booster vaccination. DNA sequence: TGCAGCGTTCAAACAGGGGCGGGTGAAAAACTGTTTTTT. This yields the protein CSVQTGAGEKLFF.